This T cell receptor beta chain comes out of a study of blood T cell repertoires in COVID-19. Overall study context: The United States, Italy and Spain were the sources of the acute and convalescent COVID-19 samples.

The cohort comprised adults aged 18 to 89 years residing in approximately 25 US areas. Cohort placement rested on clinical history that participants reported themselves. Two consecutive negative NP/OP PCR tests, clearance, or resolved symptoms defined Cohort 3 recovery. Generated by immunoSEQ multiplex PCR, the TCRdb table keeps only in-frame clones and is missing some. The data show roughly 450,000 clones, roughly 91% seen once. The TCR sequence derives from a man in his late teens or twenties who had recovered from COVID-19. Sequencing was performed on PBMCs or T cells enriched from blood (not recorded which).

The CDR3 bases are TGTGCCAGCAGCCGCCAGACTTCGGTGAACACTGAAGCTTTCTTT. Residues: CASSRQTSVNTEAFF. This chain uses TRBV5-4 with TRBJ1-1; no reliable D call. The CDR3 runs to 15 residues. The ends were cut back, 4 bases at V and 0 bases at J, with 13 bases in the middle. The germline V gene encodes CDR1 SGHNT and CDR2 YYREEE (reference sequence).